The 24 T cell receptor beta chains below were found in one sample sequenced in a study of blood T cell repertoires in COVID-19. Profiled with immunoSEQ multiplex PCR; TCRdb holds only in-frame clones, not every one. The sample gives 95,000 to 150,000 clones, 82% of which show up once; 4% to 5% is in the top ten. Sequenced: peripheral blood. The receptor set was obtained from a woman aged 65 to 85 with acute or convalescent COVID-19.

The chain joins TRBV6-1 to TRBJ2-7, with D possibly matching TRBD1 (5 bases). Germline CDR1 and CDR2: MNHNS and SASEGT. CDR3 length: 17 residues. Trimming left V 4 bases short and J 7 bases short, with 26 bases between. The DNA of the CDR3 is TGTGCCAGCAGTGGGAAAAGGGGCGGAACCTATCTAGGGGAGCAGTACTTC. It yields the protein CASSGKRGGTYLGEQYF.

The CDR3: CASSLAGAGAGTQYF. The CDR3 DNA follows: TGTGCCAGCAGCTTGGCTGGAGCGGGGGCGGGGACCCAGTACTTC. J is TRBJ2-5 and V is TRBV5-6; 8 bases match TRBD2. V shed 0 bases and J 7 bases; nucleotides not matched to a gene: 8. This CDR3 is built from 15 residues. Per germline, CDR1 SGHDT and CDR2 YYEEEE.

The genes are TRBV4-3 and TRBJ1-1; tentative D call: TRBD1 (6 bases). This CDR3 has 13 residues. The V and J ends lost 5 bases and 3 bases respectively, with 10 bases between them. The germline V gene encodes CDR1 LGHNA and CDR2 YSLEER. This CDR3 is CASSDYRDTEAFF. The DNA for the CDR3 is TGCGCCAGCAGCGACTACAGGGACACTGAAGCTTTCTTT.

The chain uses TRBV7-2 and TRBJ1-1, with D possibly TRBD1 on 6 matching bases. CDR1 is SGHTA, CDR2 FQGNSA, per germline. CDR3 length equals 15 residues. The V and J ends lost 5 bases and 1 base respectively, with 14 bases between them. The CDR3 here is CASSAVGGANTEAFF. CDR3 sequence (DNA): TGTGCCAGCAGCGCCGTAGGGGGGGCGAACACTGAAGCTTTCTTT.

This chain connects TRBV6-7 to TRBJ1-5; the match to TRBD1 covers 12 bases. TRBV6-7 belongs to the ORF category, with a function that is uncertain. V dropped 3 bases and J dropped 6; count of bases not matched to a gene: 9. This CDR3 comprises 17 residues. The CDR3 loop is CASSYVHRDRGLQPQHF. The CDR3 region has the DNA TGTGCCAGCAGTTATGTCCACCGGGACAGGGGGCTTCAGCCCCAGCATTTT.

The chain combines TRBV9 with TRBJ1-1, with 7 bases identical to TRBD1. The CDR3 extends over 16 amino acids. Germline V gives CDR1 SGDLS, CDR2 YYNGEE. The trim removed 2 bases at V and 1 base at J, leaving 8 bases unmatched. The DNA of the CDR3 is TGTGCCAGCAGCGTCTGGGACAGCGGGGGGAACACTGAAGCTTTCTTT. It yields the protein CASSVWDSGGNTEAFF.

The chain uses TRBV4-3 and TRBJ2-2; D unresolved. Trimming pared 5 bases from V and 0 bases from J, leaving 19 bases between. The germline gives CDR1 LGHNA, CDR2 YSLEER. The CDR3 length is 18 residues. The CDR3 loop is CASSASLPRVSNTGELFF. The CDR3 nucleotides are TGCGCCAGCAGCGCAAGCCTACCCCGTGTATCGAACACCGGGGAGCTGTTTTTT.

The chain uses TRBV7-3 and TRBJ1-6; 7 bases fit TRBD1. CDR3 length equals 15 residues. Germline loops: CDR1 SGHTA, CDR2 FQGTGA. V dropped 5 bases and J dropped 5; count of bases not matched to a gene: 6. The CDR3 loop is CASSHGTVNNSPLHF. As DNA, the CDR3 is TGTGCCAGCAGCCATGGGACAGTCAATAATTCACCCCTCCACTTT. Full variable domain (remainder filled in from reference TRBV7-3 and TRBJ1-6): GAGVSQTPSNKVTEKGKYVELRCDPISGHTALYWYRQSLGQGPEFLIYFQGTGAADDSGLPNDRFFAVRPEGSVSTLKIQRTERGDSAVYLCASSHGTVNNSPLHFGNGTRLTVT.

V gene TRBV5-5 combines with J gene TRBJ2-1; TRBD2 matches at 10 bases. V lost 0 bases to trimming and J lost 3 bases; unmatched junction nucleotides: 6. Germline CDR1 SGHKS, CDR2 YYEKEE (reference sequence). This CDR3 has 17 residues. DNA of the CDR3: TGTGCCAGCAGCTTGGCCCCCACTAGCGGGGTCTACAATGAGCAGTTCTTC. Protein product: CASSLAPTSGVYNEQFF.

The rearrangement links TRBV4-3 to TRBJ1-4, with 9 bases fitting TRBD1. With V trimmed by 1 base and J by 7 bases, 16 bases remained unmatched. The CDR3 runs 19 residues. The germline gives CDR1 LGHNA, CDR2 YSLEER. CDR3 nucleotide sequence: TGCGCCAGCAGCCAAGGGGGGGGGACAGGGACGTATTCAGCTGAAAAACTGTTTTTT. As protein: CASSQGGGTGTYSAEKLFF.

The rearrangement joins TRBV19 to TRBJ1-4; D remains ambiguous. Trimming stripped 6 bases from V and 5 bases from J, with 13 bases between. Germline values: CDR1 LNHDA, CDR2 SQIVND (reference sequence). This CDR3 region has 14 residues. This CDR3 is CASSQTGRNEKLFF. The CDR3 coding sequence is TGTGCCAGTAGCCAGACGGGTAGGAATGAAAAACTGTTTTTT.

The chain recombines TRBV6-5 with TRBJ1-2; 7 positions agree with TRBD1. V was clipped by 6 bases and J by 6 bases; unmatched bases: 7. This CDR3 is 13 amino acids long. The germline CDR1 and CDR2 sequences are MNHEY and SVGAGI. CDR3 loop: CASRGTEDNGYTF. DNA of the CDR3: TGTGCCAGCAGGGGGACAGAGGATAATGGCTACACCTTC.

This clone has more than one count but fewer than ten. The V and J genes are TRBV5-4 and TRBJ1-1, with 7 positions matching TRBD1. The CDR3 contains 14 residues. Germline assignment: CDR1 SGHNT and CDR2 YYREEE (reference sequence). Losses at the gene ends were 4 bases for V and 5 bases for J; bases not matched to a gene: 8. The DNA for the CDR3 is TGTGCCAGCAGCGTAAACAGGGGAGAAACTGAAGCTTTCTTT. The encoded protein is CASSVNRGETEAFF.

In its sample, this clone was seen a few times. The CDR3 sequence: CASSLQQGSPSGYTF. CDR3 coding DNA: TGCGCCAGCAGCCTTCAACAGGGCTCCCCCTCGGGCTACACCTTC. The V gene is TRBV4-3, the J gene TRBJ1-2, with D possibly matching TRBD1 (6 bases). This CDR3 is built from 15 residues. Per germline, CDR1 LGHNA and CDR2 YSLEER. V was trimmed by 4 bases and J by 8 bases, leaving 20 bases between them.

The DNA of the CDR3 is TGTGCCAGCTCACCAGTGACAGGGGGAGAAGGAAACACTGAAGCTTTCTTT. Protein sequence: CASSPVTGGEGNTEAFF. The chain recombines TRBV18 with TRBJ1-1; 9 nucleotides match TRBD1. V lost 2 bases, J lost 2 bases, and 9 bases stayed unmatched. This CDR3 is built from 17 residues. The germline V gene has CDR1 KGHSH and CDR2 LQKENI.

This chain links TRBV19 with TRBJ1-1, with a weak D call TRBD1 (6 bases). This CDR3 spans 16 amino acids. Germline CDR1 LNHDA, CDR2 SQIVND (reference sequence). The V end lost 6 bases, the J end lost 0 bases, and 17 bases lay between the germline ends. CDR3 nucleotides: TGTGCCAGTAGGGATCTACAGGGACGGATGAACACTGAAGCTTTCTTT. Translating gives CASRDLQGRMNTEAFF.

This clone came up once. The chain couples TRBV5-8 to TRBJ2-3; 7 positions agree with TRBD2. The CDR3 length is 15 residues. Trimming took 5 bases from V and 2 from J; bases not matched to a gene: 8. CDR1 is SGHTS and CDR2 is YDEGEE in the germline V gene. CDR3 bases: TGTGCCAGCAGTTCTTCTAGCGGTTACACAGATACGCAGTATTTT. The encoded protein is CASSSSSGYTDTQYF.

This chain connects TRBV11-2 to TRBJ2-1, with D perhaps matching TRBD2 (6 bases). Trimming removed 9 bases at V and 7 bases at J, with 13 bases between. The germline CDR1 and CDR2 sequences are SGHAT and FQNNGV. The CDR3 has 12 residues. DNA for the CDR3: TGTGCCAGTCGGAGGGCAGGAAATGAGCAGTTCTTC. Amino acid sequence: CASRRAGNEQFF.

The chain carries TRBV10-1 and TRBJ2-1; D might be TRBD2 (5 bases). The CDR3 totals 18 residues. V lost 6 bases to trimming and J lost 0 bases, with 21 bases between them. CDR1 WNHNN and CDR2 SYGVQD come from the germline V gene (reference sequence). DNA for the CDR3: TGCGCCAGCAGCCCGGGAATATTTGGTGTAGGCTCCTACAATGAGCAGTTCTTC. Its translation: CASSPGIFGVGSYNEQFF.

The genes are TRBV5-6 and TRBJ1-2; D is unclear. Germline CDR1 SGHDT, CDR2 YYEEEE. This CDR3 is 12 amino acids long. Between the trimmed V and J ends, which lost 1 base and 11 bases, there was a span of 12 bases. CDR3 protein: CASSLSTPRYTF. For the CDR3, the DNA is TGTGCCAGCAGCTTGTCCACCCCTCGGTACACCTTC.

This clone was observed a few times. The chain joins TRBV11-2 to TRBJ1-2; perhaps TRBD1 as D (6 bases). Trimming took off 3 bases at V and 8 bases at J, with 16 bases between the two ends. There are 14 residues in the CDR3. Germline lookup yields CDR1 SGHAT and CDR2 FQNNGV. CDR3 amino acids: CASSFPLRGLGYTF. CDR3 in DNA: TGTGCCAGCAGCTTCCCCCTCAGGGGATTGGGCTACACCTTC.

This chain links TRBV4-3 with TRBJ2-3, with TRBD2 matching over 15 bases. The CDR3 consists of 16 residues. Germline CDR1 and CDR2: LGHNA and YSLEER. With V trimmed by 4 bases and J by 9 bases, 8 bases remained unmatched. This chain's CDR3 is CASSPSGLAGGRTQYF. CDR3 bases: TGCGCCAGCAGCCCCTCTGGACTAGCGGGGGGGCGAACGCAGTATTTT.

The CDR3: CASSYHGQSEAFF. CDR3 nucleotides: TGTGCCAGCAGTTACCATGGACAGTCTGAAGCTTTCTTT. The V gene is TRBV6-5, the J gene TRBJ1-1; TRBD1 is a possible D gene (6 bases). The CDR3 runs to 13 residues. From germline, CDR1 is MNHEY and CDR2 SVGAGI. Trimming removed 2 bases at V and 6 bases at J, with 10 bases between.

V is TRBV2 and J is TRBJ2-2; TRBD1 is a possible D gene (5 bases). Between the trimmed V and J ends, which lost 5 bases and 5 bases, there was a span of 12 bases. Germline lookup yields CDR1 SNHLY and CDR2 FYNNEI. The CDR3 covers 14 residues. In DNA, the CDR3 is TGTGCCAGCAGTCGAGTGGGGCGAACCGGGGAGCTGTTTTTT. Its protein product is CASSRVGRTGELFF.